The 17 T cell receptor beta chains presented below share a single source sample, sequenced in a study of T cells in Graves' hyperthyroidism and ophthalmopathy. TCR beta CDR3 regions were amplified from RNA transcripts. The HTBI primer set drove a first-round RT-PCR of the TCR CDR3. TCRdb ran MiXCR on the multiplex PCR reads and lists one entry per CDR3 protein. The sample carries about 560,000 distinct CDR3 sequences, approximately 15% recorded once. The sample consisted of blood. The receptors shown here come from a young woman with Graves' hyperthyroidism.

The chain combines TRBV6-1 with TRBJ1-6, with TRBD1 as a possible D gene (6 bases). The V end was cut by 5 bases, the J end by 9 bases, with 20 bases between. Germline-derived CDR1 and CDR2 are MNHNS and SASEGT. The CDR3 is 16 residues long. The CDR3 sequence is CASSPSKRPGVSPLHF. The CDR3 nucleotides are TGTGCCAGCAGTCCCTCAAAGAGGCCAGGGGTTTCACCCCTCCACTTT.

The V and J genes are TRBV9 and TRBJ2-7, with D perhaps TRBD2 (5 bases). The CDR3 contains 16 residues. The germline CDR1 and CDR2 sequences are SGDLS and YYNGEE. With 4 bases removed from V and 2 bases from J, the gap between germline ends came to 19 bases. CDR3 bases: TGTGCCAGCAGCCCCTCCCCCCGGGATAGGGCCTACGAGCAGTACTTC. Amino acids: CASSPSPRDRAYEQYF.

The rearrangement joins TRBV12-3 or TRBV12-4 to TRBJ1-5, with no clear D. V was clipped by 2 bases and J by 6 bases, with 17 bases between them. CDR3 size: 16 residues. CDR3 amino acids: CASSLWLGRRFQPQHF. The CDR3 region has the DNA TGTGCCAGCAGTTTATGGCTCGGGAGGAGGTTTCAGCCCCAGCATTTT.

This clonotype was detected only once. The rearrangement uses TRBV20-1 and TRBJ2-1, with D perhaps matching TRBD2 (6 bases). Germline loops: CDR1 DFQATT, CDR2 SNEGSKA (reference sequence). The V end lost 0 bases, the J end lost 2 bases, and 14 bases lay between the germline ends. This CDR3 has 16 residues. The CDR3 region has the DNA TGCAGTGCTAGAGACGTTAGCGGCCGCACCTACAATGAGCAGTTCTTC. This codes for CSARDVSGRTYNEQFF.

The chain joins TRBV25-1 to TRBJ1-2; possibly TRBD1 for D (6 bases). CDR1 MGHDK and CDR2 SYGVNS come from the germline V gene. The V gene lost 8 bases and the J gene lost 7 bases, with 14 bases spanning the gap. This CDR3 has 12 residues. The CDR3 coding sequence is TGTGCCAGCCAATCTACAGGGCTTGGCTACACCTTC. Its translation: CASQSTGLGYTF.

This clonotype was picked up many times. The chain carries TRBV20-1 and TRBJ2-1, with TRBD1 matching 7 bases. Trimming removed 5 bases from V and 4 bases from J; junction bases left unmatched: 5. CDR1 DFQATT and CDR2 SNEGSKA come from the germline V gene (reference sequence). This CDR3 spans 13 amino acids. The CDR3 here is CSAEKGAYNEQFF. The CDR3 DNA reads TGCAGTGCTGAGAAGGGGGCTTACAATGAGCAGTTCTTC.

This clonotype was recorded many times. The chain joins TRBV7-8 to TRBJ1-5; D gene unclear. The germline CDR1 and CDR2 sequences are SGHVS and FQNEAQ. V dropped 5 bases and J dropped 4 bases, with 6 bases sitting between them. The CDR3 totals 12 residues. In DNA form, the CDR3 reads TGTGCCAGCAGCGGATCTAATCAGCCCCAGCATTTT. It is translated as CASSGSNQPQHF.

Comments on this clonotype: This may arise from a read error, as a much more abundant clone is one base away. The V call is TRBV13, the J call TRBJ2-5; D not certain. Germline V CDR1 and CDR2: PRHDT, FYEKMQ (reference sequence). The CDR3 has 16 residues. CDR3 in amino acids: CASNLSQPTLQETQYF. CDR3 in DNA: TGTGCCAGCAACTTATCCCAGCCGACCTTACAAGAGACCCAGTACTTC.

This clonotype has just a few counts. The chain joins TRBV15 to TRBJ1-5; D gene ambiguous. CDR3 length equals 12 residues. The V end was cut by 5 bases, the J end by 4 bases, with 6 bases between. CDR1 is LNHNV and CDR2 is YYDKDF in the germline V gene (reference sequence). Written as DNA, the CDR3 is TGTGCCACCAGCGTCGGAAATCAGCCCCAGCATTTT. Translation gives CATSVGNQPQHF.

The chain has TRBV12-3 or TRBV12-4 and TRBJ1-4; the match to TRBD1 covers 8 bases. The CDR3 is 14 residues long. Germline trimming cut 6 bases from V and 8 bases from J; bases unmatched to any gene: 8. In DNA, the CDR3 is TGTGCCAGCAGGGAGACAGGGGTTAACGAAAAACTGTTTTTT. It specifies CASRETGVNEKLFF.

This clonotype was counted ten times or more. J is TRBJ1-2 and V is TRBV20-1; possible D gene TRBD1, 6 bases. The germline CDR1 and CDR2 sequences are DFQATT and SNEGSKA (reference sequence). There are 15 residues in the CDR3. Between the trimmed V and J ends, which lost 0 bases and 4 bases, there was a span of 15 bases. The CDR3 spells CSAREWTAASYGYTF. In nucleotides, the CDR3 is TGCAGTGCTAGAGAGTGGACAGCAGCATCCTATGGCTACACCTTC.

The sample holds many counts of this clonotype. CDR3 coding DNA: TGTGCCAGTACTCGAACAGGCCAGCCCTACAATGAGCAGTTCTTC. Its translation is CASTRTGQPYNEQFF. The V gene is TRBV19, the J gene TRBJ2-1; TRBD1 is a possible D gene (5 bases). The V gene lost 7 bases and the J gene lost 2 bases, with 15 bases spanning the gap. Germline CDR1 is LNHDA and CDR2 is SQIVND (reference sequence). CDR3 length equals 15 residues.

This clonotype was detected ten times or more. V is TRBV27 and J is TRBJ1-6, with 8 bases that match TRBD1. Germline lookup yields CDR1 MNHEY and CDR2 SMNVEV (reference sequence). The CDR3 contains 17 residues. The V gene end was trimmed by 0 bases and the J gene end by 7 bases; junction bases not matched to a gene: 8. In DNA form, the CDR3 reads TGTGCCAGCAGTTTATCGGGAGGACAGGGACCAAATTCACCCCTCCACTTT. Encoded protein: CASSLSGGQGPNSPLHF.

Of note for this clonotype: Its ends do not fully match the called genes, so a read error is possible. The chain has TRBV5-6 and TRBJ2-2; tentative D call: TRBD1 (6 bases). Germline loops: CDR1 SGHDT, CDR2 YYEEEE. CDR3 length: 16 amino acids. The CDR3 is CASMVPGTSGTRELFF. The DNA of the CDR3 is TGTGCCAGCATGGTGCCGGGGACATCGGGCACCCGGGAGCTGTTTTTT.

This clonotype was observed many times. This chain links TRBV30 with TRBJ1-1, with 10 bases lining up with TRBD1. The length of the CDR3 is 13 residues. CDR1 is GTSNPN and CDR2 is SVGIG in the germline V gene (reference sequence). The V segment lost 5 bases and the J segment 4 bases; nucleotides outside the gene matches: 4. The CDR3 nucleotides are TGTGCCTGGCAAGGACAGGGGGGCACTGAAGCTTTCTTT. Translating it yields CAWQGQGGTEAFF.

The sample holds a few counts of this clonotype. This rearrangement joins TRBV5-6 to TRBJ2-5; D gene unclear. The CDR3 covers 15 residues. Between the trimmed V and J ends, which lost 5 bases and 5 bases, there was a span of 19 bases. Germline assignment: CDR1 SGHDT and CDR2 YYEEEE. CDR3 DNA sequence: TGTGCCAGCAGTTCTACCGGCTCCACTTGGGAGACCCAGTACTTC. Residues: CASSSTGSTWETQYF.

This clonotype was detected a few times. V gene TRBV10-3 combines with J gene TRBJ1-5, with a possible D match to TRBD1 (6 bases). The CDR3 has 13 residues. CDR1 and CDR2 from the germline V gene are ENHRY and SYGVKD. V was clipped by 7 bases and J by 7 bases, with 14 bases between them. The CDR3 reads CAIKGTGNQPQHF. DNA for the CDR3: TGTGCCATCAAGGGAACAGGGAACCAGCCCCAGCATTTT.